This T cell receptor (beta chain) was found in a study of T cells in Graves' hyperthyroidism and ophthalmopathy. Using RNA transcripts as the source, TCR beta CDR3 regions were amplified. Carried out on the TCR CDR3, a first-round RT-PCR used the HTBI primer set. Each CDR3 protein is one row after TCRdb ran MiXCR on the multiplex PCR reads. The table lists about half a million distinct CDR3 sequences, around 24% of them singletons. Looked up from germline, CDR1 is MNHNS and CDR2 is SASEGT. The CDR3 is 15 residues long. This clonotype has a count of ten or more. One end of the junction does not line up with germline, which may come from a read error. For ophthalmopathy patients, the Clinical Activity Score was at least 3 and the NOSPECS grade at least 4; duration was under 3 months. Criteria for exclusion of patients were uncontrolled infection, other autoimmune disease, pregnancy or lactation. Diagnostic assessment was based on clinical symptoms, serum thyroxine and TRAb, thyroid ultrasound and orbital computed tomography.

The chain carries TRBV6-1 and TRBJ1-6; tentatively, D is TRBD1 (6 bases). The sequenced sample consisted of blood. This TCR derives from a woman in her 30s with Graves' ophthalmopathy. DNA of the CDR3: TGCGCCAGCAGTGAAGCGGCAGGGGATAATTCACCCCTCCACTTT. Residues: CASSEAAGDNSPLHF.